These 8 T cell receptor beta chains were sequenced from one sample in a study of cytomegalovirus exposure and HLA in healthy donors. A multiplex PCR was run with 60 Vbeta primers and 13 Jbeta primers. Profiled with immunoSEQ multiplex PCR; TCRdb holds only in-frame clones, not every one. Of about 190,000 clones listed, around nine tenths are singletons. The sample consisted of PBMCs. The origin of the receptors is a woman in her late teens or twenties in good health and CMV-seronegative.

In this sample, this clone turned up once. V gene TRBV9 combines with J gene TRBJ2-1; 14 nucleotides match TRBD2. The germline V gene encodes CDR1 SGDLS and CDR2 YYNGEE. Trimming removed 0 bases from V and 8 bases from J; junction bases left unmatched: 1. The CDR3 covers 15 residues. DNA for the CDR3: TGTGCCAGCAGCGTAGAGGGACTAGCGGGAGATGAGCAGTTCTTC. It is translated as CASSVEGLAGDEQFF.

This chain uses TRBV5-1 with TRBJ2-7, with 14 bases identical to TRBD2. There are 16 residues in the CDR3. Germline CDR1 SGHRS, CDR2 YFSETQ. The ends lost 0 bases at V and 5 bases at J; junction bases unmatched: 4. CDR3 in amino acids: CASSLAEGLAGDEQYF. In DNA form, the CDR3 reads TGCGCCAGCAGCTTGGCAGAGGGACTAGCGGGAGACGAGCAGTACTTC.

The J gene is TRBJ2-3, the V gene TRBV13; 12 bases are a match to TRBD2. The V and J ends lost 5 bases and 5 bases, in that order; junction bases with no gene match: 8. Germline V CDR1 and CDR2: PRHDT, FYEKMQ (reference sequence). CDR3 size: 16 residues. CDR3 loop: CASSPWTSGTGDTQYF. DNA for the CDR3: TGTGCCAGCAGCCCCTGGACTAGCGGGACGGGAGATACGCAGTATTTT.

V gene TRBV9 combines with J gene TRBJ2-1; D perhaps matches TRBD1 (6 bases). The V gene lost 0 bases and the J gene lost 3 bases, with 10 bases spanning the gap. The germline V gene encodes CDR1 SGDLS and CDR2 YYNGEE. The length of the CDR3 is 15 residues. The DNA for the CDR3 is TGTGCCAGCAGCGTAGGGCAGGGGTACTACAATGAGCAGTTCTTC. Translated: CASSVGQGYYNEQFF.

This chain joins TRBV5-1 and TRBJ1-5; D might be TRBD1 (5 bases). The germline gives CDR1 SGHRS, CDR2 YFSETQ. This CDR3 comprises 15 residues. Trimming took 4 bases from V and 3 from J, leaving 14 bases between them. CDR3 loop: CASSPGGGLNQPQHF. The CDR3 nucleotides are TGCGCCAGCAGCCCCGGGGGGGGACTCAATCAGCCCCAGCATTTT. Together with reference TRBV5-1 and TRBJ1-5, the CDR3 gives the full variable domain: KAGVTQTPRYLIKTRGQQVTLSCSPISGHRSVSWYQQTPGQGLQFLFEYFSETQRNKGNFPGRFSGRQFSNSRSEMNVSTLELGDSALYLCASSPGGGLNQPQHFGDGTRLSIL.

In regard to this clone: At one end the junction does not follow the germline gene, possibly because of a read error. The chain carries TRBV7-9 and TRBJ1-5; maybe TRBD1 (6 bases). Germline loops: CDR1 SEHNR, CDR2 FQNEAQ (reference sequence). The CDR3 runs 14 residues. The CDR3 loop is CSSSLGTPNQPQHF. The CDR3 nucleotides read TGTTCCAGCAGCTTAGGGACACCCAATCAGCCCCAGCATTTT.

This chain joins TRBV19 and TRBJ1-2, with D possibly matching TRBD1 (6 bases). CDR1 is LNHDA, CDR2 SQIVND, per germline (reference sequence). V lost 10 bases and J 8 bases, leaving 14 bases between the germline ends. The CDR3 is 11 residues long. The CDR3 is CATLDSQGYTF. The DNA of the CDR3 is TGTGCCACCCTGGACAGCCAAGGCTACACCTTC.

The chain employs TRBV28 and TRBJ1-2; 9 nucleotides line up with TRBD1. V was pared by 3 bases and J by 8 bases, with 10 bases of the junction left unmatched. Per germline, CDR1 MDHEN and CDR2 SYDVKM. The CDR3 consists of 15 residues. The CDR3 DNA reads TGTGCCAGCAGTTTCCTCCGGGACAGGGTTGGCGGCTACACCTTC. Protein product: CASSFLRDRVGGYTF.